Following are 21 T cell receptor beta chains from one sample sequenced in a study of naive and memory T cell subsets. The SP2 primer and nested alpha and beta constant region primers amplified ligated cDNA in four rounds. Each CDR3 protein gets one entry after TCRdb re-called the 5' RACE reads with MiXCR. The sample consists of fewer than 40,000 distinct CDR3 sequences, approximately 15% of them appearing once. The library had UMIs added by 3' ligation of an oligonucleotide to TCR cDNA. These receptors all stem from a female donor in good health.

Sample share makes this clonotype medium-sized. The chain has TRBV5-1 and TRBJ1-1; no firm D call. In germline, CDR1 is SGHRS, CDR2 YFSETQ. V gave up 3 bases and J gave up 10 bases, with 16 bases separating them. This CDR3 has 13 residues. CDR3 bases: TGCGCCAGCAGCTCAAACCGGGGAGATGTAGCTTTCTTT. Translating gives CASSSNRGDVAFF.

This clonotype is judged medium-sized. CDR3 coding DNA: TGTGCCAGCAGTTACTCGGACAGCCCCAATCAGCCCCAGCATTTT. Its protein is CASSYSDSPNQPQHF. V gene TRBV6-5 combines with J gene TRBJ1-5; possible D gene TRBD1, 6 bases. CDR1 is MNHEY, CDR2 SVGAGI, per germline. The CDR3 sequence is 15 residues long. V shed 0 bases and J shed 3 bases, with 9 bases lying between them.

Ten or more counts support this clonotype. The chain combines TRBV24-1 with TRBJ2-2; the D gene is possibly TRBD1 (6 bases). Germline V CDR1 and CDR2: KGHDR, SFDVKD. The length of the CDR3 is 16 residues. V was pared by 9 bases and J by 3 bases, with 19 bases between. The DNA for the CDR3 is TGTGCCACCGGATCCGCAGGGGCAATGGACACCGGGGAGCTGTTTTTT. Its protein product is CATGSAGAMDTGELFF.

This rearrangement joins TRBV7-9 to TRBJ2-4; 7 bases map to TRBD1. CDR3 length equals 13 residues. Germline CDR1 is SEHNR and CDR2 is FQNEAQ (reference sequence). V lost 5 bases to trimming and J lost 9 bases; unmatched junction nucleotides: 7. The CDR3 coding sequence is TGTGCCAGCAGCGTAGGACAGGCGGCCATTCAGTACTTC. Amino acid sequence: CASSVGQAAIQYF.

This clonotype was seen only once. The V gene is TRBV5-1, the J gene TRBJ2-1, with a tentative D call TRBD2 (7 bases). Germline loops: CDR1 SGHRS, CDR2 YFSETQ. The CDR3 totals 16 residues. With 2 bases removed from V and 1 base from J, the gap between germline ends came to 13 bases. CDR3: CASSFGGPGSYNEQFF. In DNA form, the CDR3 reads TGCGCCAGCAGCTTCGGGGGGCCGGGATCCTACAATGAGCAGTTCTTC.

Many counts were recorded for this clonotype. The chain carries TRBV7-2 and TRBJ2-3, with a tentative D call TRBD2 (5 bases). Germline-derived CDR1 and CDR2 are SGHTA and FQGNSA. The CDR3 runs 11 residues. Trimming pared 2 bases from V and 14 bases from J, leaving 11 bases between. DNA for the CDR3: TGTGCCAGCAGCTTAATACAGCGGTCGTATTTT. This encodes CASSLIQRSYF. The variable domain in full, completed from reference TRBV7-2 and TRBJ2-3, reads GAGVSQSPSNKVTEKGKDVELRCDPISGHTALYWYRQSLGQGLEFLIYFQGNSAPDKSGLPSDRFSAERTGGSVSTLTIQRTQQEDSAVYLCASSLIQRSYFGPGTRLTVL.

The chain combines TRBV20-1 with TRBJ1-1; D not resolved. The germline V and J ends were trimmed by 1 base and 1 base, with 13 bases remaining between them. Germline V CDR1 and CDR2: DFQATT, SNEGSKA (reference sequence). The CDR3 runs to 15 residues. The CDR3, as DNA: TGCAGTGCTAGAGGTGGCCGGACTGCGAACACTGAAGCTTTCTTT. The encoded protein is CSARGGRTANTEAFF.

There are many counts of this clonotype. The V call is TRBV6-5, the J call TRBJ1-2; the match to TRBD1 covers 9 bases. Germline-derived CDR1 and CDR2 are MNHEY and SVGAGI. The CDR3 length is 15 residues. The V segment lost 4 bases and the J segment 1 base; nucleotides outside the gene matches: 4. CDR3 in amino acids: CASSSRDRVNYGYTF. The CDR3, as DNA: TGTGCCAGCAGTTCCCGGGACAGGGTTAACTATGGCTACACCTTC.

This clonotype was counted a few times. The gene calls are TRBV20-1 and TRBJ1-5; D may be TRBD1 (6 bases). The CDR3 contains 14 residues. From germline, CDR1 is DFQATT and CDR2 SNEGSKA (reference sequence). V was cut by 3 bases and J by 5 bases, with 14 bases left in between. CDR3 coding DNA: TGCAGTGCTAGGACCGCCAGGGGTGATCAGCCCCAGCATTTT. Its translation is CSARTARGDQPQHF.

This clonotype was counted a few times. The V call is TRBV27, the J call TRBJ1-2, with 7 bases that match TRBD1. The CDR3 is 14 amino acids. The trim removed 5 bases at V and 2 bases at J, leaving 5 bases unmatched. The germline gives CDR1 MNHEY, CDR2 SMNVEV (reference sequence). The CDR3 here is CASSGRGRNYGYTF. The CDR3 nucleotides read TGTGCCAGCAGTGGAAGGGGGCGGAACTATGGCTACACCTTC.

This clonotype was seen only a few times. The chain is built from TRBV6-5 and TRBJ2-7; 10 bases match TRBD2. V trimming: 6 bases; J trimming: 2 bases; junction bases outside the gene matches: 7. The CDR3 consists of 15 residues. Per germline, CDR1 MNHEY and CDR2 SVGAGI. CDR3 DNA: TGTGCCAGCAGCCTCAAGCGGGGGGGAGCCTACGAGCAGTACTTC. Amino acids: CASSLKRGGAYEQYF.

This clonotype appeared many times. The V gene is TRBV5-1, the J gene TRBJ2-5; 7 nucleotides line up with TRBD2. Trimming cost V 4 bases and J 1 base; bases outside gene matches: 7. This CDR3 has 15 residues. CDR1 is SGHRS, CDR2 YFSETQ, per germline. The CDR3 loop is CASSGDGGIQETQYF. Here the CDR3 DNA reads TGCGCCAGCAGCGGGGACGGGGGGATCCAAGAGACCCAGTACTTC.

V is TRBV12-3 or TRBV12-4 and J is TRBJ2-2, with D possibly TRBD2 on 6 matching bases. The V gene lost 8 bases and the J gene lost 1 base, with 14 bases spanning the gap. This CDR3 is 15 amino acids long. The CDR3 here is CASFFSGGNTGELFF. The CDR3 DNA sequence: TGTGCCAGCTTCTTCTCCGGGGGGAACACCGGGGAGCTGTTTTTT.

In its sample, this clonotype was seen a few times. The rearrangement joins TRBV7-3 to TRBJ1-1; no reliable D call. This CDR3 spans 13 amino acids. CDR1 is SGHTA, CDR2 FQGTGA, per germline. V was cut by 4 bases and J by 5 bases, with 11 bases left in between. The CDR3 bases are TGTGCCAGCAGCTCGACTCGTGGGACTGAAGCTTTCTTT. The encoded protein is CASSSTRGTEAFF.

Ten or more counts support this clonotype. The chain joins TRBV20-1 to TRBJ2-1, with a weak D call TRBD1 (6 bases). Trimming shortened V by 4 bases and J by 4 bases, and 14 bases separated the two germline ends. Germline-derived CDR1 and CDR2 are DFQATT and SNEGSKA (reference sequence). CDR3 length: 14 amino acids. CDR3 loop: CSAKGDTLYNEQFF. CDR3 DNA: TGCAGTGCTAAGGGGGATACCCTTTACAATGAGCAGTTCTTC.

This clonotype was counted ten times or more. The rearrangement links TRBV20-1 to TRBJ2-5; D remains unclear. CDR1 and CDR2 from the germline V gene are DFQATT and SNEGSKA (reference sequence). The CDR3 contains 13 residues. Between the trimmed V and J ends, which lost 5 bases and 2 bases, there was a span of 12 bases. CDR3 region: CSAQAGPQETQYF. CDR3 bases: TGCAGTGCTCAGGCAGGACCACAAGAGACCCAGTACTTC.

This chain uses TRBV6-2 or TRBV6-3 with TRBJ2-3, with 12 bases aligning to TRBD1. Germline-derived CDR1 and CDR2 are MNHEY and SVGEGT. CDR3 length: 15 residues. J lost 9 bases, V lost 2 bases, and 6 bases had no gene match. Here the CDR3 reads CASSYVGQGALTQYF. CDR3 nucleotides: TGTGCCAGCAGTTACGTGGGACAGGGGGCTCTAACGCAGTATTTT.

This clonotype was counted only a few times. The CDR3 loop reads CASSVALYNEQFF. CDR3 DNA: TGTGCCAGCAGCGTAGCACTTTACAATGAGCAGTTCTTC. This chain links TRBV9 with TRBJ2-1, with D uncertain. This CDR3 has 13 amino acids. Deletions cut 0 bases from V and 4 bases from J, with 5 bases between. Germline V lookup: CDR1 SGDLS, CDR2 YYNGEE.

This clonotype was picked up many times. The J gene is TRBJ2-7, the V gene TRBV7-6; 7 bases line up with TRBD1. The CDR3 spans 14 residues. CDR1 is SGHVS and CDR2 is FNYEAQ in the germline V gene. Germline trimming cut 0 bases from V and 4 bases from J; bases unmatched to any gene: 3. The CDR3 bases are TGTGCCAGCAGCTTAGCAGGGACAGCTTACGAGCAGTACTTC. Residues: CASSLAGTAYEQYF.

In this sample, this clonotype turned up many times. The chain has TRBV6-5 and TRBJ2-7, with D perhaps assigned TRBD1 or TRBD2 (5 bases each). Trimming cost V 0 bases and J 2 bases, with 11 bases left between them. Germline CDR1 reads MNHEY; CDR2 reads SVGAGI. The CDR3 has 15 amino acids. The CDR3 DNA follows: TGTGCCAGCAGTTACTCCCGGGACCTCGCCTACGAGCAGTACTTC. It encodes CASSYSRDLAYEQYF.

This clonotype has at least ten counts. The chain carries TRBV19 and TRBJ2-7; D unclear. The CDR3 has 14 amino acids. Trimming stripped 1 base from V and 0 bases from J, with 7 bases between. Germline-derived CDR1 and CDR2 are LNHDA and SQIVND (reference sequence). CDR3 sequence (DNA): TGTGCCAGTAGTATAGGGTCGGACTCCTACGAGCAGTACTTC. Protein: CASSIGSDSYEQYF.